The T cell receptor (beta chain) described here comes from a study of control samples from healthy donors and cancer patients. This CDR3 is 13 amino acids long. CDR1 is SEHNR, CDR2 FQNEAQ, per germline (reference sequence). Trimming removed 2 bases from V and 5 bases from J, with 9 bases in between. The method was immunoSEQ multiplex PCR; TCRdb's version includes in-frame clones alone and lacks a portion of them. Seen here are 5,000 to 6,500 clones, approximately 85% observed once, and the top ten hold approximately 7.1%. V is TRBV7-9 and J is TRBJ2-5; D is perhaps TRBD1 or TRBD2 (5 bases each). Sequencing used formalin-fixed, paraffin-embedded tissue. The clonotype was recovered from a female donor with lung cancer. The CDR3, as DNA: TGTGCCAGCAGCTTACTGGGGACGGAGACCCAGTACTTC. Its translation: CASSLLGTETQYF.